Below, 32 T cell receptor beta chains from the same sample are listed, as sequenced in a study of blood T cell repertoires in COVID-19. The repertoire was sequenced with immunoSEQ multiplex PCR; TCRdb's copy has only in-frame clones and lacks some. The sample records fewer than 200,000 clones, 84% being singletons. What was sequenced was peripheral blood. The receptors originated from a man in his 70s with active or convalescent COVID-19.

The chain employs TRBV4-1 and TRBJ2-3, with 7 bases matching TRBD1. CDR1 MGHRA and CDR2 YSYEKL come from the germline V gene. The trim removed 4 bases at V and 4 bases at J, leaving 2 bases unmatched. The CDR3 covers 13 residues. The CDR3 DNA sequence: TGCGCCAGCAGCCGTCAGGGGGCAGATACGCAGTATTTT. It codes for CASSRQGADTQYF.

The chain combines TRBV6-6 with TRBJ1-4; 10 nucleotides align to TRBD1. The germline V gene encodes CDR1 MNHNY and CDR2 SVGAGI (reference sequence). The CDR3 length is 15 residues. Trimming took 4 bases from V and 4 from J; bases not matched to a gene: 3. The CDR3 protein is CASSFRTGGNEKLFF. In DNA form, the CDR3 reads TGTGCCAGCAGTTTTCGGACAGGGGGTAATGAAAAACTGTTTTTT.

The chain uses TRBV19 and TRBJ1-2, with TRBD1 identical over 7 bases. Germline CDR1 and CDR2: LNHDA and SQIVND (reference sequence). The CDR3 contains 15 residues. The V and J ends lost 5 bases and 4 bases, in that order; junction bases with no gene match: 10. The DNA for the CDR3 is TGTGCCAGTAGTCTTAACTACAGGGGCATCTATGGCTACACCTTC. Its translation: CASSLNYRGIYGYTF.

CDR3 protein: CASSQRGGGQETQYF. The DNA of the CDR3 is TGCGCCAGCAGCCAACGGGGCGGGGGACAAGAGACCCAGTACTTC. The chain has TRBV4-3 and TRBJ2-5; TRBD2 matches at 7 bases. Germline-derived CDR1 and CDR2 are LGHNA and YSLEER. After removal of 2 bases from V and 2 bases from J, the junction contained 5 bases not matched to a gene. CDR3 length equals 15 residues.

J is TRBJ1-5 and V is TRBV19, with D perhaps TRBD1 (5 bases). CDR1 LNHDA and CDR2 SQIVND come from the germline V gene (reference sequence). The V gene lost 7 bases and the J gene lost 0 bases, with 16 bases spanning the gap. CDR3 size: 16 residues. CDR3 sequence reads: CASTTLGVYSNQPQHF. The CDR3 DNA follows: TGTGCCAGTACCACTCTAGGGGTGTATAGCAATCAGCCCCAGCATTTT.

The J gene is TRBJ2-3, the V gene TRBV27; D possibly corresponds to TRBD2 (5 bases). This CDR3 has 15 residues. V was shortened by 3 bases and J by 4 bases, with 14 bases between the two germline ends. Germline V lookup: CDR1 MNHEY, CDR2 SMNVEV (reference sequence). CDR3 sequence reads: CASSFRPLGADTQYF. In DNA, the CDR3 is TGTGCCAGCAGTTTCCGCCCACTCGGGGCAGATACGCAGTATTTT.

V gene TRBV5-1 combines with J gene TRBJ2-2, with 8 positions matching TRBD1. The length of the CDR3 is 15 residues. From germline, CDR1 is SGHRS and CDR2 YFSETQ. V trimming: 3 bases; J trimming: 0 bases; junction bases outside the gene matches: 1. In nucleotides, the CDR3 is TGCGCCAGCAGCTCGACAGGGGCGAACACCGGGGAGCTGTTTTTT. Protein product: CASSSTGANTGELFF.

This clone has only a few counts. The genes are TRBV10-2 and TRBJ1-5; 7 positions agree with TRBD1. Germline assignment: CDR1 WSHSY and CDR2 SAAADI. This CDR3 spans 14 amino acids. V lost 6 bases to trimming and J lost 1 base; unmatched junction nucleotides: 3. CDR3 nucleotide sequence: TGCGCCAGCAGGGAAGGGGGCAGCAATCAGCCCCAGCATTTT. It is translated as CASREGGSNQPQHF.

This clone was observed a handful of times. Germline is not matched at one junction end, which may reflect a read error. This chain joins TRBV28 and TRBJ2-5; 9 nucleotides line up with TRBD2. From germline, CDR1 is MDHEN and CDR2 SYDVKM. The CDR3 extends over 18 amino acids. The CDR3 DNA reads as TGTGCCAGCAATTTACAAAAGGGACTAGCAGAGCCCCCCGGGACCCAGTACTTC. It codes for CASNLQKGLAEPPGTQYF. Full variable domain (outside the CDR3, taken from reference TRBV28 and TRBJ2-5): DVKVTQSSRYLVKRTGEKVFLECVQDMDHENMFWYRQDPGLGLRLIYFSYDVKMKEKGDIPEGYSVSREKKERFSLILESASTNQTSMYLCASNLQKGLAEPPGTQYFGPGTRLLVL.

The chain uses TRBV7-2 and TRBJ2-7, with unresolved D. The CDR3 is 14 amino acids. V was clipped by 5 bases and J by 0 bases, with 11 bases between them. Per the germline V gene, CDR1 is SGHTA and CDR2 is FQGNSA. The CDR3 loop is CASSPQTGSYEQYF. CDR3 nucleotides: TGTGCCAGCAGCCCCCAGACGGGCTCCTACGAGCAGTACTTC.

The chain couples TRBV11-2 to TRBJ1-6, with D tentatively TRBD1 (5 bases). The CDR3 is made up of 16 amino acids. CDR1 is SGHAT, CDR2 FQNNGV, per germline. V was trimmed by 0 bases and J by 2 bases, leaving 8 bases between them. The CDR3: CASSLEAGPYNSPLHF. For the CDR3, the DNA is TGTGCCAGCAGCTTAGAGGCGGGACCCTATAATTCACCCCTCCACTTT.

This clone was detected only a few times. Here the CDR3 DNA reads TGTGCCAGCAGCTCCGGACAGAGAGTCTCTGGGGCCAACGTCCTGACTTTC. It codes for CASSSGQRVSGANVLTF. This chain uses TRBV2 with TRBJ2-6, with D perhaps matching TRBD1 (6 bases). Per the germline V gene, CDR1 is SNHLY and CDR2 is FYNNEI. V gave up 6 bases and J gave up 0 bases, with 15 bases separating them. The CDR3 is 17 amino acids.

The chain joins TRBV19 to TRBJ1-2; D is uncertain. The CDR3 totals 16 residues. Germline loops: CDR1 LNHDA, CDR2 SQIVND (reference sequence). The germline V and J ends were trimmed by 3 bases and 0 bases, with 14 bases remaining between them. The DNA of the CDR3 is TGTGCCAGTAGTATCGTCGGCGGGGTGGCTAACTATGGCTACACCTTC. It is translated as CASSIVGGVANYGYTF.

The DNA of the CDR3 is TGTGCCAGCAGCTTAGCGTCTAGCGGGAGCTACAATGAGCAGTTCTTC. This gives the protein CASSLASSGSYNEQFF. J is TRBJ2-1 and V is TRBV7-2, with TRBD2 identical over 10 bases. The junction had 2 bases not matched to a gene; V was cut back by 0 bases and J by 3 bases. This CDR3 has 16 residues. Germline V gene sequence: CDR1 SGHTA, CDR2 FQGNSA.

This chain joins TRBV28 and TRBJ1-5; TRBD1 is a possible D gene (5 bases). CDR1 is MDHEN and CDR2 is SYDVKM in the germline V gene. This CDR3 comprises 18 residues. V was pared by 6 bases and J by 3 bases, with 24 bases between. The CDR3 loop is CASSHLFRGGLDNQPQHF. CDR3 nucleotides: TGTGCCAGCAGCCATCTGTTTAGGGGTGGTTTAGACAATCAGCCCCAGCATTTT.

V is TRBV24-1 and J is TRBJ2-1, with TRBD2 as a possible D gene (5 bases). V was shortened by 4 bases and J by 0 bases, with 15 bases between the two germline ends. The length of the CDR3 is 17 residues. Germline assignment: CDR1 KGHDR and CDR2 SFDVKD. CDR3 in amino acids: CATSDSPGRGSYNEQFF. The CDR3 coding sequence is TGTGCCACCAGTGACTCCCCGGGTCGGGGCTCCTACAATGAGCAGTTCTTC.

CDR3 coding DNA: TGTGCCACCTGGCGGGCAAACACCGGGGAGCTGTTTTTT. Its protein product is CATWRANTGELFF. This chain uses TRBV28 with TRBJ2-2, with D possibly matching TRBD2 (5 bases). The CDR3 sequence is 13 residues long. V was pared by 10 bases and J by 2 bases, with 11 bases between. CDR1 is MDHEN and CDR2 is SYDVKM in the germline V gene. Supplemented by reference TRBV28 and TRBJ2-2, the full variable domain reads DVKVTQSSRYLVKRTGEKVFLECVQDMDHENMFWYRQDPGLGLRLIYFSYDVKMKEKGDIPEGYSVSREKKERFSLILESASTNQTSMYLCATWRANTGELFFGEGSRLTVL.

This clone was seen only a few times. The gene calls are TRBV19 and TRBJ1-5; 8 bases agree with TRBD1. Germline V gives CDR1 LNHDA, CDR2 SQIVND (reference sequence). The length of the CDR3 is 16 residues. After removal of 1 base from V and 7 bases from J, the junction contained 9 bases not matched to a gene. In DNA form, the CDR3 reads TGTGCCAGTAGTATAGCCGGACAGGGCGATTGGCAGCCCCAGCATTTT. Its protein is CASSIAGQGDWQPQHF.

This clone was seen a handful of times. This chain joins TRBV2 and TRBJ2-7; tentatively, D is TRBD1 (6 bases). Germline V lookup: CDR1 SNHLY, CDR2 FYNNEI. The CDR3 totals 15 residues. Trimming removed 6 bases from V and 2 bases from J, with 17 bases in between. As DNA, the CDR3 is TGTGCCAGCAGATCAGGGGCAGGCCAACCCTACGAGCAGTACTTC. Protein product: CASRSGAGQPYEQYF.

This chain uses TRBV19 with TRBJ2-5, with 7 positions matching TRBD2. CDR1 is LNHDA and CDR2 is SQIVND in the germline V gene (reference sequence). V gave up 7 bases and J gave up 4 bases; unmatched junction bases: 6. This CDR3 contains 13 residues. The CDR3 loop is CASTKRGVETQYF. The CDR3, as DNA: TGTGCCAGTACCAAACGGGGGGTAGAGACCCAGTACTTC.

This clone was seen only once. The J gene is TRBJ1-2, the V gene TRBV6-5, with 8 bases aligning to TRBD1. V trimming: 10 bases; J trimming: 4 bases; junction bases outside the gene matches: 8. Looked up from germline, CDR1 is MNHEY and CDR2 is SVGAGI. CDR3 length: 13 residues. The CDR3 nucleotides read TGTGCCACCTTCAGGGGGCAGGTCTATGGCTACACCTTC. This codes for CATFRGQVYGYTF.

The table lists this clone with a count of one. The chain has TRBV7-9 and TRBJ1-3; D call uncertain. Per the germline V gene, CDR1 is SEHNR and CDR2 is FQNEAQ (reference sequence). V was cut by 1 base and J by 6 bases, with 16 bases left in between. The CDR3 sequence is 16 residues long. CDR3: CASSLVWSYRENTIYF. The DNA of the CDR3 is TGTGCCAGCAGCTTAGTGTGGTCTTACCGCGAAAACACCATATATTTT.

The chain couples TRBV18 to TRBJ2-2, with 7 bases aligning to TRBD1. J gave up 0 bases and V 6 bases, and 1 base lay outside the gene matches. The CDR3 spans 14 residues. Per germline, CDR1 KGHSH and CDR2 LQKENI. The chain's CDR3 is CASSGTANTGELFF. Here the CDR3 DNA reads TGTGCCAGCTCCGGGACAGCGAACACCGGGGAGCTGTTTTTT.

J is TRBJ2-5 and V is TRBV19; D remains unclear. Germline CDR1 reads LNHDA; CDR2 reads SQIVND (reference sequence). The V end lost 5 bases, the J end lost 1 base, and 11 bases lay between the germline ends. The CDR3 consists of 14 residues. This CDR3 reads CASSFAQTQETQYF. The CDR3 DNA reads TGTGCCAGTAGTTTTGCACAAACCCAAGAGACCCAGTACTTC.

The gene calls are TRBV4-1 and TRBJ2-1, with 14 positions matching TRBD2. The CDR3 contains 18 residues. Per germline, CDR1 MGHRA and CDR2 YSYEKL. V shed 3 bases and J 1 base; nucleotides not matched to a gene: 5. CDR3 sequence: CASSHPGLAGGSYNEQFF. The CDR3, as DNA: TGCGCCAGCAGCCATCCCGGACTAGCGGGGGGTTCCTACAATGAGCAGTTCTTC.

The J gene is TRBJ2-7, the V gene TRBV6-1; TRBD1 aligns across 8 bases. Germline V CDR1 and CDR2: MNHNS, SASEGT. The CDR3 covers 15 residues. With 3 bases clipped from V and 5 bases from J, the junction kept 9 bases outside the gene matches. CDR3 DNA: TGTGCCAGCAGTGAGGAACAGGGGGAGGACGACGAGCAGTACTTC. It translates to CASSEEQGEDDEQYF.

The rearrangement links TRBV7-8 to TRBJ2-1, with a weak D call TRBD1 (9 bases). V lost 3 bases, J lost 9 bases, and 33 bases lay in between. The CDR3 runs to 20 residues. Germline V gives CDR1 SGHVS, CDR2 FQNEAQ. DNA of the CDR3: TGTGCCAGCAGCTTCGCGTCCCGGGACAGGGCCGCCGGGAGGGCGGGTGAGCAGTTCTTC. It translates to CASSFASRDRAAGRAGEQFF.

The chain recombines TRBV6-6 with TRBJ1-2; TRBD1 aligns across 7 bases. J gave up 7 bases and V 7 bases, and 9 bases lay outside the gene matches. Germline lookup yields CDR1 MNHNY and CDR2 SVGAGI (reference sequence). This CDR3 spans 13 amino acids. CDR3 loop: CASTHRGFAGYTF. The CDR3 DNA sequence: TGTGCCAGCACCCACAGGGGATTCGCTGGCTACACCTTC.

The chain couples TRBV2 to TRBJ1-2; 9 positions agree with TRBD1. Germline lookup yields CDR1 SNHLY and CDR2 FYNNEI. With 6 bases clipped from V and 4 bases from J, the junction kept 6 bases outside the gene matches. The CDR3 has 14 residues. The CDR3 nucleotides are TGTGCCAGCAGAGACAGGGGGATTAGCTATGGCTACACCTTC. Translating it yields CASRDRGISYGYTF.

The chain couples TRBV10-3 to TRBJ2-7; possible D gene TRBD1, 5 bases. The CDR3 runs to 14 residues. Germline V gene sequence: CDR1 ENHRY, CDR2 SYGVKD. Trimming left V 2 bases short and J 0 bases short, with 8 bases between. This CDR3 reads CAISEDSNSYEQYF. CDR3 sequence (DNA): TGTGCCATCAGTGAGGACAGCAACTCCTACGAGCAGTACTTC.

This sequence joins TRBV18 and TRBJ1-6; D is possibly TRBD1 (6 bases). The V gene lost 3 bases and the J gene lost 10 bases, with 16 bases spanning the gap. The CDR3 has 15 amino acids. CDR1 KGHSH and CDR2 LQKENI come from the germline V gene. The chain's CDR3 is CASSPAFMTGSPLHF. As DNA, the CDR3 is TGTGCCAGCTCACCCGCTTTTATGACAGGCTCACCCCTCCACTTT.

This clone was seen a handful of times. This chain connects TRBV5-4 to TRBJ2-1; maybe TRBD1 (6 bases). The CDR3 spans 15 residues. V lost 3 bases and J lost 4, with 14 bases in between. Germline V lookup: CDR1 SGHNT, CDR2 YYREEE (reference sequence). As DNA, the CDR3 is TGTGCCAGCAGCTATCCGGGACAAATATACAATGAGCAGTTCTTC. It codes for CASSYPGQIYNEQFF.